The clone carrying this T cell receptor (beta chain) has more than one count but fewer than ten. Its target is unknown. The sample originates from a study of liver allograft versus peripheral blood T cells. In the study overall: In transplanted livers, T cell receptor repertoires were compared with those found in the recipients' peripheral blood.

TCRdb used MiXCR to reprocess the reads, holding one entry per CDR3 protein. This sample has 1,100 or so distinct CDR3 sequences; approximately 40% occur once, and the top ten carry roughly 70%. Study outcomes and limitations: Differences were reported between the T cell receptor repertoires inside liver allografts and those that were detected in peripheral blood.

V was clipped by 2 bases and J by 6 bases, with 7 bases between them. Looked up from germline, CDR1 is SGHTA and CDR2 is FQGNSA. The CDR3 contains 12 residues. The clonotype originates from a human patient who had a liver transplant. The graft donor may be the source of some T cells. V usage is TRBV7-2 and J usage is TRBJ2-5; D uncertain. The CDR3 is CASSLMLQTQYF. CDR3 coding DNA: TGTGCCAGCAGCTTAATGCTCCAGACCCAGTACTTC.